The present entry profiles one T cell receptor (beta chain) with its context. Its antigen is currently unknown. The data were taken from a study of STAT3 mutations in large granular lymphocyte leukemia. Study findings and constraints: Every T-cell large granular lymphocyte leukemia patient had at least one immunodominant TCR beta clonotype. Treatment regimens differed across patients between samplings.

Trimming shortened V by 4 bases and J by 0 bases, and 15 bases separated the two germline ends. This CDR3 has 15 amino acids. CDR1 is SQVTM and CDR2 is ANQGSEA in the germline V gene. TCRdb keeps only in-frame clones here, not all; method: immunoSEQ multiplex PCR. This table has 9,400 or so clones, roughly 90% appearing once. The rearrangement links TRBV29-1 to TRBJ1-1; D perhaps matches TRBD1 (5 bases). The source of this sequence is a man at least 80 years old with T-cell large granular lymphocyte leukemia. Some clones in this sample may be carry-over from other donors' samples. Sequencing was done on a sample of peripheral blood mononuclear cells. The CDR3 nucleotides read TGCAGCGTTGGGGGGGGTACAGAATTGAACACTGAAGCTTTCTTT. It translates to CSVGGGTELNTEAFF.